A selection of T cell receptor beta chains follows, all from one sample in a study of persistence of HIV-infected CD4 T cells. The repertoire was sequenced with immunoSEQ multiplex PCR; TCRdb's copy has only in-frame clones and lacks some. Of about 32,000 clones in the sample, roughly 71% were seen once. What these receptors recognize is not known. The starting material was CD4+ T cells sorted from PBMCs after roughly 18-hour stimulation, obtained from a patient who received antiretroviral therapy. Receptors originate from an adult man with HIV who was CMV-seropositive. Both conserved end residues are part of each CDR3. The D gene is left open where the match is weak. Clone size is given for some rows only: seen once, a few or many times, or a class if the clone is expanded.

v_gene	j_gene	abundance	d_gene	CDR3nt	CDR3aa
TRBV2	TRBJ2-2	NA	NA	TGTGCCAGCAGGCCTACTAGGAACACCGGGGAGCTGTTTTTT	CASRPTRNTGELFF
TRBV18	TRBJ2-2	NA	NA	TGTGCCAGCTCACCACTTTCCCAGGAGCTGTTTTTT	CASSPLSQELFF
TRBV7-8	TRBJ1-2	NA	TRBD1	TGTGCCAGCAGCTTAGTGACAGGGTATGGCTACACCTTC	CASSLVTGYGYTF
TRBV2	TRBJ1-1	few	TRBD1	TGTGCCAGCAGGTCCGGGACAGGGAGCACTGAAGCTTTCTTT	CASRSGTGSTEAFF
TRBV12-5	TRBJ2-7	NA	NA	TGTGCTAGTGGTTTAGGGACGTTCGGGGACGAGCAGTACTTC	CASGLGTFGDEQYF
TRBV30	TRBJ1-3	NA	TRBD1	TGTGCCTGCCGGGTCGGACAGGGGGCGAAAGGAGGAAACACCATATATTTT	CACRVGQGAKGGNTIYF
TRBV7-3	TRBJ1-1	NA	TRBD1	TGTGCCAGCAGCTCCGGGGACAGGTACCCCAGGGAGGCTTTCTTT	CASSSGDRYPREAFF
TRBV24-1	TRBJ1-2	NA	NA	TGTGCCACCAGTGATTTCGGCGGGAATGGCTACACCTTC	CATSDFGGNGYTF
TRBV6-2/TRBV6-3	TRBJ2-2	NA	NA	TGTGCCAGCAGTTACTTCCCCGGGGCAGGATACACCGGGGAGCTGTTTTTT	CASSYFPGAGYTGELFF
TRBV23-1	TRBJ2-7	NA	NA	TGCGCCAGGGATTCCGGGACCGCTTCATGTGAGCAGTACTTC	CARDSGTASCEQYF